The rows below give T cell receptor beta chains drawn from one sample of a study of T cell responses to AZD1222 COVID-19 vaccine. The data were produced by immunoSEQ multiplex PCR, yet TCRdb's version contains in-frame clones alone and is incomplete. This sample has tens of thousands of clones, with more than 75% found just once. The specimen comprised peripheral blood, sampled on day 0 of AZD1222 vaccination. All receptors come from an adult in good health. CDR3s include the opening cysteine and the closing phenylalanine or tryptophan. The D gene is left open where the match is weak. Part of the rows lack a size; the others show once, few, many or a class for expanded clones.

J gene: TRBJ2-1
V gene: TRBV20-1
D gene: -
clone size: -
CDR3 DNA: TGCAGTGCTAGTGTATGGACACCGAGCTCCTACAATGAGCAGTTCTTC
CDR3 protein: CSASVWTPSSYNEQFF

J gene: TRBJ2-1
V gene: TRBV27
D gene: -
clone size: few
CDR3 DNA: TGTGCCAGCAACCCCGGGACGAAATACAATGAGCAGTTCTTC
CDR3 protein: CASNPGTKYNEQFF

J gene: TRBJ2-7
V gene: TRBV29-1
D gene: TRBD2
clone size: -
CDR3 DNA: TGCAGCGTCGCCCTAGCGGGGGGGCCCTACGAGCAGTACTTC
CDR3 protein: CSVALAGGPYEQYF

J gene: TRBJ1-1
V gene: TRBV5-1
D gene: TRBD1
clone size: once
CDR3 DNA: TGCGCCAGCAGCTTGGCCGGACAGGGGGCAAGGCACACTGAAGCTTTCTTT
CDR3 protein: CASSLAGQGARHTEAFF

J gene: TRBJ1-5
V gene: TRBV18
D gene: -
clone size: -
CDR3 DNA: TGTGCCAGCTCACCATCGCAGGGTACAAACAATCAGCCCCAGCATTTT
CDR3 protein: CASSPSQGTNNQPQHF

J gene: TRBJ1-4
V gene: TRBV2
D gene: -
clone size: -
CDR3 DNA: TGTGCCAGCAGGAGGGCGACCACAACTAATGAAAAACTGTTTTTT
CDR3 protein: CASRRATTTNEKLFF

J gene: TRBJ2-7
V gene: TRBV7-2
D gene: -
clone size: -
CDR3 DNA: TGTGCCAGCAGCTTATCCGTGACCCAACCTCCCTACGAGCAGTACTTC
CDR3 protein: CASSLSVTQPPYEQYF

J gene: TRBJ2-3
V gene: TRBV7-9
D gene: -
clone size: -
CDR3 DNA: TGTGCCAGCAGCTTGAACACATACACAGATACGCAGTATTTT
CDR3 protein: CASSLNTYTDTQYF

J gene: TRBJ2-1
V gene: TRBV4-2
D gene: TRBD2
clone size: -
CDR3 DNA: TGTGCCAGCAGCCCGGGACTAGCGGGCTACAATGAGCAGTTCTTC
CDR3 protein: CASSPGLAGYNEQFF

J gene: TRBJ1-5
V gene: TRBV3-1/TRBV3-2
D gene: -
clone size: -
CDR3 DNA: TGTGCCAGCAGCCAACGCCGGGGGGCAAGTCAGCCCCAGCATTTT
CDR3 protein: CASSQRRGASQPQHF

J gene: TRBJ2-1
V gene: TRBV15
D gene: TRBD2
clone size: -
CDR3 DNA: TGTGCCACCAGCAGAGATGGAAGGGGTCGGGGGGGCGCGGATGAGCAGTTCTTC
CDR3 protein: CATSRDGRGRGGADEQFF

J gene: TRBJ2-3
V gene: TRBV6-5
D gene: TRBD1
clone size: -
CDR3 DNA: TGTGCCAGCAGTTATTCGACAGGGGGCAGGACAGATACGCAGTATTTT
CDR3 protein: CASSYSTGGRTDTQYF

J gene: TRBJ1-1
V gene: TRBV12-3/TRBV12-4
D gene: -
clone size: -
CDR3 DNA: TGTGCCAGCAGTAGGACAGCCAACACTGAAGCTTTCTTT
CDR3 protein: CASSRTANTEAFF

J gene: TRBJ1-6
V gene: TRBV14
D gene: TRBD1
clone size: once
CDR3 DNA: TGTGCCAGCAGCCAAGGACAGGGTAGAATTTCACCCCTCCACTTT
CDR3 protein: CASSQGQGRISPLHF

J gene: TRBJ2-6
V gene: TRBV27
D gene: -
clone size: -
CDR3 DNA: TGTGCCAGCAGTTCCTACCAATTTTCTACAGGGCCTGGGGCCAACGTCCTGACTTTC
CDR3 protein: CASSSYQFSTGPGANVLTF

J gene: TRBJ1-2
V gene: TRBV10-3
D gene: -
clone size: -
CDR3 DNA: TGTGCCATCAGTCCCCCGGACGACTCGAACTATGGCTACACCTTC
CDR3 protein: CAISPPDDSNYGYTF

J gene: TRBJ2-1
V gene: TRBV7-9
D gene: TRBD2
clone size: -
CDR3 DNA: TGTGCCAGCAGCCCTCGGACTAGCGGGGGGGCATTCGATGAGCAGTTCTTC
CDR3 protein: CASSPRTSGGAFDEQFF

J gene: TRBJ2-6
V gene: TRBV4-3
D gene: TRBD1
clone size: -
CDR3 DNA: TGCGCCAGCAGCCAGGGACAGGGGGCGAGTGGGGCCAACGTCCTGACTTTC
CDR3 protein: CASSQGQGASGANVLTF

J gene: TRBJ1-1
V gene: TRBV7-8
D gene: -
clone size: few
CDR3 DNA: TGTGCCAGCAGCTTATTCGGGAACACTGAAGCTTTCTTT
CDR3 protein: CASSLFGNTEAFF

J gene: TRBJ1-2
V gene: TRBV6-5
D gene: -
clone size: -
CDR3 DNA: TGTGCCAGCAGTTACAGGGGATTACATGGCTACACCTTC
CDR3 protein: CASSYRGLHGYTF

J gene: TRBJ1-5
V gene: TRBV7-8
D gene: -
clone size: -
CDR3 DNA: TGTGCCAGCAACCTAGGGGGGAATCAGCCCCAGCATTTT
CDR3 protein: CASNLGGNQPQHF

J gene: TRBJ2-7
V gene: TRBV6-5
D gene: -
clone size: once
CDR3 DNA: TGTGCCAGCAGTTATGACCCAAACTACGAGCAGTACTTC
CDR3 protein: CASSYDPNYEQYF

J gene: TRBJ2-1
V gene: TRBV7-2
D gene: TRBD2
clone size: once
CDR3 DNA: TGTGCCAGCAGCTTAGGGACTAGCGGCTACAATGAGCAGTTCTTC
CDR3 protein: CASSLGTSGYNEQFF

J gene: TRBJ1-1
V gene: TRBV27
D gene: -
clone size: medium-sized
CDR3 DNA: TGTGCCAGCAGGGAAACGAACACTGAAGCTTTCTTT
CDR3 protein: CASRETNTEAFF

J gene: TRBJ2-3
V gene: TRBV27
D gene: TRBD2
clone size: -
CDR3 DNA: TGTGCCAGCACCCAAGCGGGGGCAAGGGGTACGCAGTATTTT
CDR3 protein: CASTQAGARGTQYF

J gene: TRBJ1-2
V gene: TRBV6-1
D gene: -
clone size: -
CDR3 DNA: TGTGCCAGCAGTGAGGAGGGGCACTATGGCTACACCTTC
CDR3 protein: CASSEEGHYGYTF

J gene: TRBJ1-6
V gene: TRBV2
D gene: TRBD1
clone size: -
CDR3 DNA: TGTGCCAGCCTGGACAGGGGTAATTCACCCCTCCACTTT
CDR3 protein: CASLDRGNSPLHF

J gene: TRBJ2-3
V gene: TRBV5-1
D gene: -
clone size: -
CDR3 DNA: TGCGCCAGCAGCTTGGGGTATGGGGGGAGAGCCAGCACAGATACGCAGTATTTT
CDR3 protein: CASSLGYGGRASTDTQYF

J gene: TRBJ1-3
V gene: TRBV28
D gene: -
clone size: -
CDR3 DNA: TGTGCCAGCAGTTTGGCCGGACAGTATGGAAACACCATATATTTT
CDR3 protein: CASSLAGQYGNTIYF

J gene: TRBJ2-5
V gene: TRBV7-9
D gene: -
clone size: -
CDR3 DNA: TGTGCCAGCAGCGTCAAGACGGGGTCTGAAGAGACCCAGTACTTC
CDR3 protein: CASSVKTGSEETQYF

J gene: TRBJ2-7
V gene: TRBV4-1
D gene: -
clone size: -
CDR3 DNA: TGCGCCAGCAGCCAAGATCTTTCGAGCCCCTACGAGCAGTACTTC
CDR3 protein: CASSQDLSSPYEQYF

J gene: TRBJ1-5
V gene: TRBV7-8
D gene: -
clone size: -
CDR3 DNA: TGTGCCAGCACCTTGGACGGAGATTTCAATCAGCCCCAGCATTTT
CDR3 protein: CASTLDGDFNQPQHF

J gene: TRBJ1-3
V gene: TRBV5-1
D gene: -
clone size: -
CDR3 DNA: TGCGCCAGCAGCTCGAACAACGGTGTGGACACCATATATTTT
CDR3 protein: CASSSNNGVDTIYF

J gene: TRBJ2-3
V gene: TRBV9
D gene: -
clone size: -
CDR3 DNA: TGTGCCAGCCACCCGGGCCTGCACACAGATACGCAGTATTTT
CDR3 protein: CASHPGLHTDTQYF

J gene: TRBJ1-6
V gene: TRBV6-2/TRBV6-3
D gene: -
clone size: once
CDR3 DNA: TGTGCCAGCAGTTGGGAGGGTAATTCACCCCTCCACTTT
CDR3 protein: CASSWEGNSPLHF

J gene: TRBJ2-5
V gene: TRBV7-3
D gene: -
clone size: -
CDR3 DNA: TGTGCCAGCAGCTTAAATTTTAAAGAGACCCAGTACTTC
CDR3 protein: CASSLNFKETQYF

J gene: TRBJ2-1
V gene: TRBV7-9
D gene: TRBD2
clone size: many
CDR3 DNA: TGTGCCAGCAGCTACACGTCTAGCGGGGGGGCCATAAATGAGCAGTTCTTC
CDR3 protein: CASSYTSSGGAINEQFF

J gene: TRBJ1-2
V gene: TRBV7-2
D gene: -
clone size: -
CDR3 DNA: TGTGCCAGCAGCGGAGGGGCGGCGACAAGATATGGCTACACCTTC
CDR3 protein: CASSGGAATRYGYTF

J gene: TRBJ1-5
V gene: TRBV7-3
D gene: -
clone size: once
CDR3 DNA: TGTGCCAGCAGTCCCGCCGGCAATCAGCCCCAGCATTTT
CDR3 protein: CASSPAGNQPQHF

J gene: TRBJ1-2
V gene: TRBV6-2/TRBV6-3
D gene: -
clone size: -
CDR3 DNA: TGTGCCAGCAGTTACGTGGCAACTGGCTACACCTTC
CDR3 protein: CASSYVATGYTF